This T cell receptor beta chain stems from a study of shared clonotypes between healthy human individuals. The CDR3 has 15 residues. Germline-derived CDR1 and CDR2 are SEHNR and FQNEAQ (reference sequence). V lost 0 bases, J lost 2 bases, and 3 bases stayed unmatched. Original analysis: From ImmunoSEQ came sequences covering only the junction and carrying no quality scores, so filtering differed. Libraries were prepared by immunoSEQ multiplex PCR; TCRdb keeps only in-frame clonotypes and omits some of them. Clone size and the V and J calls come from that table; the DNA yielded D and trimming. The sample records about 1 million clones, about 75% being singletons. In its sample, this clone was seen many times. The antigen remains undetermined. Distinct nucleotide sequences in the sample also encode this CDR3. Points from the study as a whole: Rarefaction showed that sequencing of sorted subsets was incomplete (despite large depth).

The TCR comes from a man between 18 and 35 years old in good health. The genes are TRBV7-9 and TRBJ2-5; 7 nucleotides line up with TRBD1. Sequenced material: memory CD4+ T cells sorted from blood. Subset described: CD45RA-negative fraction. The CDR3 DNA is TGTGCCAGCAGCTTAGCCCGACAGGGTCAAGAGACCCAGTACTTC. It codes for CASSLARQGQETQYF.